This T cell receptor (beta chain) came from a study of tumor-infiltrating lymphocytes in oesophageal squamous cell carcinoma. The CDR3 contains 13 residues. V gave up 5 bases and J gave up 11 bases, with 18 bases separating them. Germline lookup yields CDR1 SGHVS and CDR2 FNYEAQ. TCRdb processed the PCR reads anew with MiXCR; each CDR3 protein has one entry. Altogether 20,000 to 25,000 distinct CDR3 sequences are present, 35% to 45% being singletons, with the ten largest covering 9% to 13%. This clonotype came up many times. This TCR came from a male donor with esophageal squamous cell carcinoma. Input material: esophageal tumor tissue. The V call is TRBV7-6, the J call TRBJ2-5; D ambiguous. CDR3 DNA sequence: TGTGCCAGCAGCCATCCTAGGGTAGGTGAGCAGTACTTC. It is translated as CASSHPRVGEQYF.